This T cell receptor (beta chain) was identified during a study of cytomegalovirus exposure and HLA in healthy donors. Study outcomes and limitations: More clonal expansion characterized HLA-associated TCR beta chains than equally common others in a later analysis. In the analysis, some V segments, TRBV6-2 and TRBV6-3 included, were excluded as indistinguishable. V- and J-gene trimming in TCR beta was tied to a missense DCLRE1C variant by an analysis performed later. Overall, about 160 TCR beta chains were annotated as cytomegalovirus-associated.

The PCR used 60 Vbeta and 13 Jbeta primers. Profiling relied on immunoSEQ multiplex PCR, and the TCRdb table lists in-frame clones only, not all of them. The sample lists 37,000 or so clones, about four fifths seen once, with about 9.3% in the top ten. V was pared by 4 bases and J by 5 bases, with 17 bases of the junction left unmatched. The CDR3 has 18 residues. Germline CDR1 and CDR2: SGHTA and FQGNSA. Points on this clone: Its antigen remains unknown.

This receptor was identified in a woman aged 40 to 50 in good health and CMV-seronegative. The chain joins TRBV7-2 to TRBJ1-2; TRBD1 aligns across 9 bases. The sample consisted of PBMCs. The CDR3: CASSSERASGQGFYGYTF. CDR3 nucleotide sequence: TGTGCCAGCAGCTCCGAACGCGCCTCGGGACAGGGTTTTTATGGCTACACCTTC.